This TCR beta chain was observed in a study of T cell repertoires in cytomegalovirus infection. Germline CDR1 SGHTA, CDR2 FQGNSA. This CDR3 has 14 amino acids. Losses at the gene ends were 3 bases for V and 4 bases for J; bases not matched to a gene: 3. This clonotype was counted many times. What it binds is not known. From the reads, TCRdb called clonotypes with MiXCR, one entry per CDR3 protein. Among approximately 730,000 distinct CDR3 sequences listed, 30% to 40% were seen once. The source was cultured PBMCs, collected from culture after CMV antigen stimulation. The clonotype originates from a human donor in good health (CMV status not recorded). Some clones in this sample may be carry-over from other donors' samples. The chain has TRBV7-2 and TRBJ2-3, with 8 positions matching TRBD2. CDR3 nucleotide sequence: TGTGCCAGCAGCTTGCGGGGGGTGGCAGATACGCAGTATTTT. It translates to CASSLRGVADTQYF.